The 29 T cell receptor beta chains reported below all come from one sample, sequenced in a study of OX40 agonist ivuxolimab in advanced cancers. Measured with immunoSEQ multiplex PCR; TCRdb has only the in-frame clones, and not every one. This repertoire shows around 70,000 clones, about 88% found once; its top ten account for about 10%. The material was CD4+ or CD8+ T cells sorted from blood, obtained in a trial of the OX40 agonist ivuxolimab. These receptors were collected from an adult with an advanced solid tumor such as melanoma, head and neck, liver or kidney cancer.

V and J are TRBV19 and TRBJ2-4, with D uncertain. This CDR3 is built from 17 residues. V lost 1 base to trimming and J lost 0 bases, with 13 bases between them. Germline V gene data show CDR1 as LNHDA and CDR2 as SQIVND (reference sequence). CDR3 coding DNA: TGTGCCAGTAGTATAGGTTGGTTCAGACAAGCCAAAAACATTCAGTACTTC. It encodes CASSIGWFRQAKNIQYF.

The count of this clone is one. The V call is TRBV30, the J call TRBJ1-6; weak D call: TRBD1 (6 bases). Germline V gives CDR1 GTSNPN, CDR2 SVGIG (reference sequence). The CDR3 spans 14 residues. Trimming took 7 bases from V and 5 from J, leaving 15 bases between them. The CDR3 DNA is TGTGCCTACAAACAGGGTCCCCATAATTCACCCCTCCACTTT. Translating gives CAYKQGPHNSPLHF.

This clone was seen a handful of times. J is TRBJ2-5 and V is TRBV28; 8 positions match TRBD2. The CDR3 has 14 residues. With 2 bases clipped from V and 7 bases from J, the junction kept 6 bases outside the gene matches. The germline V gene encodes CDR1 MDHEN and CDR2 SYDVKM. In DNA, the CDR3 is TGTGCCAGCAGTTTACTAGCGGGCTCCAGGACCCAGTACTTC. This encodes CASSLLAGSRTQYF.

The DNA of the CDR3 is TGTGCCAGTAGTATATTCGGGAGTTACAATGAGCAGTTCTTC. It is translated as CASSIFGSYNEQFF. The genes are TRBV19 and TRBJ2-1; D might be TRBD2 (6 bases). From germline, CDR1 is LNHDA and CDR2 SQIVND (reference sequence). Deletions cut 2 bases from V and 4 bases from J, with 9 bases between. The CDR3 spans 14 residues.

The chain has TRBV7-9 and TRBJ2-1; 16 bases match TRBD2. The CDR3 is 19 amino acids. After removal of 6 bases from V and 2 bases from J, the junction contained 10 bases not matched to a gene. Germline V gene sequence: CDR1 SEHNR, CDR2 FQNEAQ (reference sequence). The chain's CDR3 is CASRKSPGTSGRAYNEQFF. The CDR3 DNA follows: TGTGCCAGCAGAAAGAGTCCTGGGACTAGCGGGAGGGCCTACAATGAGCAGTTCTTC. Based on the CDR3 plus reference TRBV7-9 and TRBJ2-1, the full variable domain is DTGVSQNPRHKITKRGQNVTFRCDPISEHNRLYWYRQTLGQGPEFLTYFQNEAQLEKSRLLSDRFSAERPKGSFSTLEIQRTEQGDSAMYLCASRKSPGTSGRAYNEQFFGPGTRLTVL.

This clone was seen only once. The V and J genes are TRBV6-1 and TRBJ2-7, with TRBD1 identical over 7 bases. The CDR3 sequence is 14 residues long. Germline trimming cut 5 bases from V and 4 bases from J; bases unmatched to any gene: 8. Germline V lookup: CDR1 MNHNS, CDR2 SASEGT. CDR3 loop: CASSYRAGGYEQYF. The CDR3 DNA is TGTGCCAGCAGTTATCGGGCAGGGGGATACGAGCAGTACTTC.

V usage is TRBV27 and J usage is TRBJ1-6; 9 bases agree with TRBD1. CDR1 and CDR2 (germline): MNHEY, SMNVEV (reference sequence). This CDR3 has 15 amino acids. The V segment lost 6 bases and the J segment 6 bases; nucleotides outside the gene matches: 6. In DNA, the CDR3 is TGTGCCAGCAGCTACAGGGGGCCAAGTAATTCACCCCTCCACTTT. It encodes CASSYRGPSNSPLHF.

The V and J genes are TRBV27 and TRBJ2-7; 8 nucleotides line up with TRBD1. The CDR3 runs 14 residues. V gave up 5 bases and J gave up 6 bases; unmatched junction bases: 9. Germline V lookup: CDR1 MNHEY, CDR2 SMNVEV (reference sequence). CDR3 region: CASSLKPDRGEQYF. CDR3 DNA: TGTGCCAGCAGTCTAAAACCCGACAGGGGCGAGCAGTACTTC.

The CDR3 reads CASSRTGTSGTQYF. Written as DNA, the CDR3 is TGTGCCAGCAGCCGAACTGGGACTAGCGGGACGCAGTATTTT. The rearrangement uses TRBV7-9 and TRBJ2-3, with 12 positions matching TRBD2. Trimming cost V 5 bases and J 9 bases; bases outside gene matches: 6. Germline loops: CDR1 SEHNR, CDR2 FQNEAQ (reference sequence). The CDR3 runs 14 residues.

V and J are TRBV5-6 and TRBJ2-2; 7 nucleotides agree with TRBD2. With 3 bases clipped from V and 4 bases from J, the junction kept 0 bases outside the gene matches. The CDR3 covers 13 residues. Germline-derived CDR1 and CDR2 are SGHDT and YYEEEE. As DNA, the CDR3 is TGTGCCAGCAGCTGGGGGGGCACCGGGGAGCTGTTTTTT. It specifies CASSWGGTGELFF.

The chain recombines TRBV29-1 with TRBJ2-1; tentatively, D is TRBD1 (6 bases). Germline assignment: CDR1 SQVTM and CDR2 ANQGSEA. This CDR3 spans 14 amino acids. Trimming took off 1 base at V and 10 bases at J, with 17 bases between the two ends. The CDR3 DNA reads TGCAGCGTTGAAGCGTGGACCGGGACACCCGAGCAGTTCTTC. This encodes CSVEAWTGTPEQFF.

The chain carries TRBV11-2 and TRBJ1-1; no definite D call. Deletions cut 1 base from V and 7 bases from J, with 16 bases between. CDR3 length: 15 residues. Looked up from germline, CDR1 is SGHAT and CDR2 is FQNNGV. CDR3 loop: CASSLGSWVSIEAFF. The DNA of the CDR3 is TGTGCCAGCAGCTTAGGTAGTTGGGTGTCCATTGAAGCTTTCTTT.

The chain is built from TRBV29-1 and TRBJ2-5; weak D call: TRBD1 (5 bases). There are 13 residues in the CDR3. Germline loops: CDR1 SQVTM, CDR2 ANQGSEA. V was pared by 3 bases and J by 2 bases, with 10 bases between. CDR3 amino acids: CSVDEKGQETQYF. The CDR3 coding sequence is TGCAGCGTTGATGAGAAGGGGCAAGAGACCCAGTACTTC. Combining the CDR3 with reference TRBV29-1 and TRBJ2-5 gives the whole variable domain SAVISQKPSRDICQRGTSLTIQCQVDSQVTMMFWYRQQPGQSLTLIATANQGSEATYESGFVIDKFPISRPNLTFSTLTVSNMSPEDSSIYLCSVDEKGQETQYFGPGTRLLVL.

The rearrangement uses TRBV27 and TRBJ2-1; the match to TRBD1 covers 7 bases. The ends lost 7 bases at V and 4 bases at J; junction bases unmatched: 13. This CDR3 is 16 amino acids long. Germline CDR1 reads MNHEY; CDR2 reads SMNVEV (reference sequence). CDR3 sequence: CASNAGTDDSYNEQFF. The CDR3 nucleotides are TGTGCCAGCAACGCAGGGACAGATGATTCTTACAATGAGCAGTTCTTC.

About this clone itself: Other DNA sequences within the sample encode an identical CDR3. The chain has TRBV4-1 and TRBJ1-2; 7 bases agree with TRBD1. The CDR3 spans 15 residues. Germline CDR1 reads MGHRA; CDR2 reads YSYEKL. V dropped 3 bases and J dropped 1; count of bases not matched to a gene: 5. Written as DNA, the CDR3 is TGCGCCAGCAGCCAGACAGGGACCCTTAACTATGGCTACACCTTC. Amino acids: CASSQTGTLNYGYTF.

The CDR3 bases are TGTGCCAGCAGCTTCACCCCGGGACTAGGGGGCGAGACCCAGTACTTC. As protein: CASSFTPGLGGETQYF. The gene calls are TRBV28 and TRBJ2-5; D might be TRBD2 (8 bases). Germline values: CDR1 MDHEN, CDR2 SYDVKM. The V gene lost 6 bases and the J gene lost 5 bases, with 22 bases spanning the gap. This CDR3 comprises 16 residues.

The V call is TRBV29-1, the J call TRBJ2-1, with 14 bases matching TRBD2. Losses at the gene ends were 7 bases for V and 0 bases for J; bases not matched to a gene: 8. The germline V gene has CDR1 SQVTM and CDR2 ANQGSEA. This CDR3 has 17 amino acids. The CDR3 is CSAVTSGGAVSYNEQFF. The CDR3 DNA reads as TGCAGCGCGGTGACTAGCGGGGGGGCCGTCTCCTACAATGAGCAGTTCTTC.

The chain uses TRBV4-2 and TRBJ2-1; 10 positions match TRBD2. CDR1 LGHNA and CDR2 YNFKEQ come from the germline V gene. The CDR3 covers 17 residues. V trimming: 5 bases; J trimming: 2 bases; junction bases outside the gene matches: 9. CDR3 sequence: CASSYRLAGEAYNEQFF. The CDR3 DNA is TGTGCCAGCAGCTACCGCCTAGCGGGAGAGGCCTACAATGAGCAGTTCTTC.

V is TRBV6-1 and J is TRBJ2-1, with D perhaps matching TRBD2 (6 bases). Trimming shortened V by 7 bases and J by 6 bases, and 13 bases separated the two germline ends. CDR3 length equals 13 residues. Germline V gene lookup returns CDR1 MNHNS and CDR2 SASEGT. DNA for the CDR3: TGTGCCAGCAATCGCGGGAATCGCAATGAGCAGTTCTTC. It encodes CASNRGNRNEQFF.

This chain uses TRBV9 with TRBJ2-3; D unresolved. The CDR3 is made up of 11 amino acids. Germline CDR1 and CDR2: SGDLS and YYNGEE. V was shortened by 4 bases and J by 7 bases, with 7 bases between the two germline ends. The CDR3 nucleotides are TGTGCCAGCAGCCCCATGAATACGCAGTATTTT. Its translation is CASSPMNTQYF.

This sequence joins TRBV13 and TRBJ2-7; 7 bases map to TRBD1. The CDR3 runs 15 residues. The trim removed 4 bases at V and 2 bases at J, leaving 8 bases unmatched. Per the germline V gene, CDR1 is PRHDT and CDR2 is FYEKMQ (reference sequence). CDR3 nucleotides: TGTGCCAGCAGCTCGAATTTAGGGGGCACCTACGAGCAGTACTTC. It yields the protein CASSSNLGGTYEQYF.

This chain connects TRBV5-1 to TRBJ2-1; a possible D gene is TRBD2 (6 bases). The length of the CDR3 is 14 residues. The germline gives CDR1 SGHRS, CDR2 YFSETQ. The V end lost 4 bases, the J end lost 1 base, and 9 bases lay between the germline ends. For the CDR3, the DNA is TGCGCCAGCAGCGGAGCGGGTTCCTACAATGAGCAGTTCTTC. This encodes CASSGAGSYNEQFF.

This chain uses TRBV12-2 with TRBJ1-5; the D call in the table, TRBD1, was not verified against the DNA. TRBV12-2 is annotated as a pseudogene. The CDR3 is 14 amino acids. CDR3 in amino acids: CASRLTWGRGPQHF. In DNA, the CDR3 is TGTGCAAGTCGCTTAACGTGGGGAAGGGGGCCCCAGCATTTT.

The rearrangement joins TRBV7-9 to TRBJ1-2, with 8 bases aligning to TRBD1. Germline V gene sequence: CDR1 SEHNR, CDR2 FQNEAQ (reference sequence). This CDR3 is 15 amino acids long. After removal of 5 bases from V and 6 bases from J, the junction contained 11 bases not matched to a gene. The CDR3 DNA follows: TGTGCCAGCAGCGAACAGGGGGACTGGTCAAATGGCTACACCTTC. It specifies CASSEQGDWSNGYTF.

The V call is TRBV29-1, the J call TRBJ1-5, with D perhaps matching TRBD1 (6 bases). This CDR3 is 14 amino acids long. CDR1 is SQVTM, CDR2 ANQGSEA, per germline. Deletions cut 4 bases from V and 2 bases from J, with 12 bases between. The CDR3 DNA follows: TGCAGCGTTGGCGGGGGCAGTGGCAATCAGCCCCAGCATTTT. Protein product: CSVGGGSGNQPQHF.

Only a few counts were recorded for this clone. The CDR3 spells CASSKQGNYGYTF. The CDR3, as DNA: TGTGCCAGCAGCAAGCAGGGGAACTATGGCTACACCTTC. The chain couples TRBV21-1 to TRBJ1-2; the table names TRBD1, a call not compared with the DNA. TRBV21-1 is a pseudogene segment. This CDR3 contains 13 residues.

The CDR3 loop is CASSRGHGYTF. DNA for the CDR3: TGTGCCAGCAGCCGGGGTCATGGCTACACCTTC. The V gene is TRBV28, the J gene TRBJ1-2; D is uncertain. V lost 6 bases to trimming and J lost 6 bases, with 8 bases between them. The germline CDR1 and CDR2 sequences are MDHEN and SYDVKM. The CDR3 is 11 residues long.

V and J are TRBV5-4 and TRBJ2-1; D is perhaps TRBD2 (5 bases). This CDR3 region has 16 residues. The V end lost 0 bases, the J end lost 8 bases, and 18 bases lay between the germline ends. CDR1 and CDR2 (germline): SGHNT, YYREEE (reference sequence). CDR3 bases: TGTGCCAGCAGCTTGGGTCTGGACTTCACGTCGGATGAGCAGTTCTTC. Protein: CASSLGLDFTSDEQFF.

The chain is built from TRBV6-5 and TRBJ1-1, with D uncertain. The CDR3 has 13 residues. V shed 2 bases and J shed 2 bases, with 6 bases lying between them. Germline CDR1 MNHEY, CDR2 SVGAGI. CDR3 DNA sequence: TGTGCCAGCAGTTACAGACTCAACACTGAAGCTTTCTTT. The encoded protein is CASSYRLNTEAFF.